The rows below give T cell receptor beta chains drawn from one sample of a study of T cell responses to AZD1222 COVID-19 vaccine. Sequenced by immunoSEQ multiplex PCR; TCRdb stores in-frame clones only, minus some. The sample records about 50,000 clones, approximately 80% being singletons. The material sequenced was peripheral blood, taken 28 days after the second AZD1222 dose. The receptors shown here come from an adult who received the AZD1222 COVID-19 vaccine. CDR3s include the opening cysteine and the closing phenylalanine or tryptophan. D genes are given only for firm matches. Size values are once, few and many counts, or a class for expanded clones, and some rows have none.

clone_size: -; d_call: TRBD2; j_call: TRBJ2-7; v_call: TRBV6-5; cdr3_nt: TGTGCCAGCGCCAGCAGGGCTAGCGGGAGGACATGGTACTTC; cdr3_aa: CASASRASGRTWYF
clone_size: few; d_call: TRBD1; j_call: TRBJ1-1; v_call: TRBV7-2; cdr3_nt: TGTGCCAGCAGCTTAACAGGGGCCACTGAAGCTTTCTTT; cdr3_aa: CASSLTGATEAFF
clone_size: -; d_call: -; j_call: TRBJ1-2; v_call: TRBV28; cdr3_nt: TGTGCCAGCAGTTTTCCCGGCAATCTTGGCTACACCTTC; cdr3_aa: CASSFPGNLGYTF
clone_size: -; d_call: -; j_call: TRBJ2-7; v_call: TRBV13; cdr3_nt: TGTGCCAGCAGCTCGACTGTCTACGAGCAGTACTTC; cdr3_aa: CASSSTVYEQYF
clone_size: medium-sized; d_call: TRBD1; j_call: TRBJ1-1; v_call: TRBV19; cdr3_nt: TGTGCCAGTAGTATCGGGAACGACAGGGGACCTATGAACACTGAAGCTTTCTTT; cdr3_aa: CASSIGNDRGPMNTEAFF
clone_size: -; d_call: -; j_call: TRBJ2-3; v_call: TRBV6-4; cdr3_nt: TGTGCCAGCAGTGACAGGGGGGCGGGAGATACGCAGTATTTT; cdr3_aa: CASSDRGAGDTQYF
clone_size: -; d_call: -; j_call: TRBJ2-1; v_call: TRBV20-1; cdr3_nt: TGCAGTGCTAAGCAGGTGAATGAGCAGTTCTTC; cdr3_aa: CSAKQVNEQFF
clone_size: few; d_call: -; j_call: TRBJ2-7; v_call: TRBV29-1; cdr3_nt: TGCAGCGTTGCCGGCCGGCCAGGGAAAACCTACGAGCAGTACTTC; cdr3_aa: CSVAGRPGKTYEQYF
clone_size: -; d_call: TRBD1; j_call: TRBJ2-3; v_call: TRBV18; cdr3_nt: TGTGCCAGCTCACCCGGGACAGGGACCTACACAGATACGCAGTATTTT; cdr3_aa: CASSPGTGTYTDTQYF
clone_size: -; d_call: TRBD1; j_call: TRBJ2-3; v_call: TRBV27; cdr3_nt: TGTGCCAGCAGAAGAAGACAGGGGGCCTCAGATACGCAGTATTTT; cdr3_aa: CASRRRQGASDTQYF
clone_size: -; d_call: TRBD1; j_call: TRBJ1-5; v_call: TRBV28; cdr3_nt: TGTGCCAGCAGTCGACAGGGCACTCAGCCCCAGCATTTT; cdr3_aa: CASSRQGTQPQHF
clone_size: -; d_call: TRBD1; j_call: TRBJ2-2; v_call: TRBV29-1; cdr3_nt: TGCAGCGTCCGACCACAGGGGGCAGCGAACACCGGGGAGCTGTTTTTT; cdr3_aa: CSVRPQGAANTGELFF
clone_size: -; d_call: TRBD1; j_call: TRBJ1-2; v_call: TRBV28; cdr3_nt: TGTGCCAGCAGTATGACAGGGAGTGGCTACACCTTC; cdr3_aa: CASSMTGSGYTF
clone_size: -; d_call: -; j_call: TRBJ2-3; v_call: TRBV29-1; cdr3_nt: TGCAGCGTTGCGACGGGAGTAGTCGAGTTCGGCACAGATACGCAGTATTTT; cdr3_aa: CSVATGVVEFGTDTQYF
clone_size: -; d_call: TRBD1; j_call: TRBJ1-5; v_call: TRBV6-1; cdr3_nt: TGTGCCAGCAGTGGGACAGGGAGTTATAGCAATCAGCCCCAGCATTTT; cdr3_aa: CASSGTGSYSNQPQHF
clone_size: once; d_call: TRBD2; j_call: TRBJ2-2; v_call: TRBV11-2; cdr3_nt: TGTGCCAGCAGCTTAAACGGGAGGACCGGGGAGCTGTTTTTT; cdr3_aa: CASSLNGRTGELFF
clone_size: -; d_call: -; j_call: TRBJ2-1; v_call: TRBV11-2; cdr3_nt: TGTGCCAGCAGCTTAGAGGTAGGATACAATGAGCAGTTCTTC; cdr3_aa: CASSLEVGYNEQFF
clone_size: -; d_call: TRBD1; j_call: TRBJ1-5; v_call: TRBV19; cdr3_nt: TGTGCCAGTAGTATGACAGGGACAGGGAATCAGCCCCAGCATTTT; cdr3_aa: CASSMTGTGNQPQHF
clone_size: -; d_call: -; j_call: TRBJ2-1; v_call: TRBV3-1/TRBV3-2; cdr3_nt: TGTGCCAGCAGCCAAGGTGTGGTTAGCGAGCAGTTCTTC; cdr3_aa: CASSQGVVSEQFF
clone_size: -; d_call: -; j_call: TRBJ2-2; v_call: TRBV29-1; cdr3_nt: TGCAGCGCGGCGAATTCGGCAGGGTGGGCCCCCGGGGAGCTGTTTTTT; cdr3_aa: CSAANSAGWAPGELFF
clone_size: once; d_call: TRBD1; j_call: TRBJ1-3; v_call: TRBV6-5; cdr3_nt: TGTGCCACCCCCGGGACAGGGGGACACACCATATATTTT; cdr3_aa: CATPGTGGHTIYF
clone_size: -; d_call: -; j_call: TRBJ1-6; v_call: TRBV5-1; cdr3_nt: TGCGCCAGCAGCCCCACAGAGGGAGGGAATTCACCCCTCCACTTT; cdr3_aa: CASSPTEGGNSPLHF
clone_size: -; d_call: -; j_call: TRBJ1-6; v_call: TRBV28; cdr3_nt: TGTGCCAGCAGTTTGGCCAATTCACCCCTCCACTTT; cdr3_aa: CASSLANSPLHF
clone_size: -; d_call: TRBD1; j_call: TRBJ2-2; v_call: TRBV6-4; cdr3_nt: TGTGCCAGCAGCCCTTCGACAGGGGGCGGAAACACCGGGGAGCTGTTTTTT; cdr3_aa: CASSPSTGGGNTGELFF
clone_size: -; d_call: -; j_call: TRBJ1-4; v_call: TRBV6-2/TRBV6-3; cdr3_nt: TGTGCCAGCAGTTACCATACTCTTCGGACATCAACTAATGAAAAACTGTTTTTT; cdr3_aa: CASSYHTLRTSTNEKLFF
clone_size: -; d_call: TRBD1; j_call: TRBJ1-4; v_call: TRBV12-3/TRBV12-4; cdr3_nt: TGTGCCAGCAGTTTTGGGACAGTTGAAAAACTGTTTTTT; cdr3_aa: CASSFGTVEKLFF
clone_size: once; d_call: -; j_call: TRBJ2-1; v_call: TRBV28; cdr3_nt: TGTGCCAGCAAGTTGGAGGGGACTCAATACAATGAGCAGTTCTTC; cdr3_aa: CASKLEGTQYNEQFF
clone_size: once; d_call: -; j_call: TRBJ2-2; v_call: TRBV24-1; cdr3_nt: TGTGCCTCATCCATCGGACCCCCCACCGGGGAGCTGTTTTTT; cdr3_aa: CASSIGPPTGELFF
clone_size: -; d_call: TRBD1; j_call: TRBJ2-3; v_call: TRBV4-2; cdr3_nt: TGTGCCAGCAGCCCCCGGACAGGGCTGGCAGATACGCAGTATTTT; cdr3_aa: CASSPRTGLADTQYF
clone_size: -; d_call: -; j_call: TRBJ1-6; v_call: TRBV11-2; cdr3_nt: TGTGCCAGCAGCCAATCAGGACGGAATAATTCACCCCTCCACTTT; cdr3_aa: CASSQSGRNNSPLHF
clone_size: -; d_call: -; j_call: TRBJ2-7; v_call: TRBV2; cdr3_nt: TGTGCCAGCAGTTCACAGGGTCACGAGCAGTACTTC; cdr3_aa: CASSSQGHEQYF
clone_size: -; d_call: TRBD1; j_call: TRBJ1-1; v_call: TRBV11-2; cdr3_nt: TGTGCCAGCAGCTTACAGGGGGTTACTGAAGCTTTCTTT; cdr3_aa: CASSLQGVTEAFF
clone_size: -; d_call: -; j_call: TRBJ1-3; v_call: TRBV3-1/TRBV3-2; cdr3_nt: TGTGCCAGCAGCCAAGATACCTCCTCTGGAAACACCATATATTTT; cdr3_aa: CASSQDTSSGNTIYF
clone_size: -; d_call: -; j_call: TRBJ1-1; v_call: TRBV19; cdr3_nt: TGTGCCAGTAGTGGACAAGCGTGGGACACTGAAGCTTTCTTT; cdr3_aa: CASSGQAWDTEAFF
clone_size: -; d_call: TRBD1; j_call: TRBJ2-1; v_call: TRBV28; cdr3_nt: TGTGCCAGCAGTTCCCCCGGGACAGGGTCCAATGAGCAGTTCTTC; cdr3_aa: CASSSPGTGSNEQFF
clone_size: -; d_call: -; j_call: TRBJ1-2; v_call: TRBV10-3; cdr3_nt: TGTGCCATCAAAAGGGACCGTGCGGCGGGTAACTATGGCTACACCTTC; cdr3_aa: CAIKRDRAAGNYGYTF
clone_size: once; d_call: -; j_call: TRBJ1-1; v_call: TRBV30; cdr3_nt: TGTGCCTGGAGTGTACGTCTTGGGGCGTTGGGCACTGAAGCTTTCTTT; cdr3_aa: CAWSVRLGALGTEAFF